Listed below are T cell receptor beta chains from one sample, sequenced in a study of identical twins. TCRdb reprocessed the 5' RACE reads with MiXCR, giving one entry per CDR3 protein. The data show 1.5 million to 2 million distinct CDR3 sequences, less than 40% seen once. The sequenced sample was cord blood. All receptors derive from a newborn girl in good health. Each CDR3 is given with its conserved first and last residue. Each record gives: clone size, V gene, J gene, D gene, CDR3 protein, CDR3 DNA. The D gene is left open where the match is weak. Clone size is given for some rows only: seen once, a few or many times, or a class if the clone is expanded.

>-|TRBV6-1|TRBJ1-5|-
CASSEGGTNNQPQHF
TGTGCCAGCAGTGAAGGCGGGACCAACAATCAGCCCCAGCATTTT
>few|TRBV2|TRBJ1-2|-
CASSEGPEAYGYTF
TGTGCCAGCAGTGAAGGTCCAGAAGCCTATGGCTACACCTTC
>-|TRBV12-3/TRBV12-4|TRBJ1-5|-
CASTRTGYSNQPQHF
TGTGCCAGCACCCGCACGGGATATAGCAATCAGCCCCAGCATTTT
>many|TRBV29-1|TRBJ2-1|-
CSVTFGGRLAEQFF
TGCAGCGTTACCTTCGGGGGGCGATTAGCTGAGCAGTTCTTC
>-|TRBV5-6|TRBJ2-4|-
CASSFWKGPNERYF
TGTGCCAGCAGCTTTTGGAAAGGCCCCAACGAGCGGTACTTC
>-|TRBV20-1|TRBJ2-1|-
CSARLPSRYNEQFF
TGCAGTGCTAGATTACCTAGTCGTTACAATGAGCAGTTCTTC
>-|TRBV24-1|TRBJ1-5|-
CATSVDGGRPQHF
TGTGCCACCAGTGTCGACGGCGGTCGACCCCAGCATTTT
>-|TRBV5-1|TRBJ1-1|TRBD1
CACRQGPNTEAFF
TGCGCCTGCCGACAGGGCCCGAACACTGAAGCTTTCTTT
>-|TRBV20-1|TRBJ2-3|-
CSARDPLETTDTQYF
TGCAGTGCTAGAGATCCACTAGAGACCACAGATACGCAGTATTTT
>many|TRBV6-5|TRBJ2-4|TRBD1
CASRDRNIQYF
TGTGCCAGTAGGGACAGAAACATTCAGTACTTC
>many|TRBV20-1|TRBJ2-1|TRBD2
CSARLAGGPSYNEQFF
TGCAGTGCTCGGCTAGCGGGAGGCCCCTCATACAATGAGCAGTTCTTC
>-|TRBV28|TRBJ2-1|TRBD2
CASSLGLGVGQFF
TGTGCCAGCAGCCTTGGACTAGGGGTTGGGCAGTTCTTC
>few|TRBV28|TRBJ1-4|-
CASSADLREKLFF
TGTGCCAGCAGTGCCGACCTTAGGGAAAAACTGTTTTTT
>many|TRBV3-1|TRBJ2-7|-
CASSQGSRYEQYF
TGTGCCAGCAGCCAAGGGTCTCGTTACGAGCAGTACTTC
>-|TRBV4-1|TRBJ2-7|TRBD2
CASSQDWGLGGYEQYF
TGCGCCAGCAGCCAAGATTGGGGACTAGGGGGGTATGAGCAGTACTTC